The clone carrying this T cell receptor (beta chain) occurred once. The data were obtained in a study of T cells in Graves' hyperthyroidism and ophthalmopathy. RNA transcripts gave rise to amplified TCR beta CDR3 regions. HTBI primers drove first-round RT-PCR of the TCR CDR3. TCRdb reanalysed the multiplex PCR reads using MiXCR and keeps one entry per CDR3 protein. The sample has about 350,000 distinct CDR3 sequences; 11% to 15% are singletons. Trimming took 5 bases from V and 3 from J, leaving 13 bases between them. The CDR3 has 14 amino acids. Germline CDR1 SGHNT, CDR2 YENEEA. This sample holds PBMCs from roughly 10 ml fresh peripheral blood.

The J gene is TRBJ2-5, the V gene TRBV11-3; weak D call: TRBD2 (6 bases). Sequencing was performed on blood. The clonotype was recovered from a woman aged 25 to 39 with Graves' hyperthyroidism. This chain's CDR3 is CASSPGDSEETQYF. In DNA, the CDR3 is TGTGCCAGCAGCCCGGGGGACTCCGAAGAGACCCAGTACTTC.